This T cell receptor beta chain came from a study of STAT5B mutations in CD4+ large granular lymphocyte leukemia (dated by TCRdb to the early 2020s). A note on the overall study: When cryopreserved patient cells were available, CD8+ cells were removed first, and anti-CD4 microbeads were then used for selection. TCRbeta repertoires of CD4+ T-cell large granular lymphocyte leukemia patients were compared with those of healthy blood donors. Flow cytometry performed on FACSCanto II or FACSVerse showed that the purified fractions had more than 95% purity among lymphocytes.

Points on this clone: Its recognized antigen is unknown. No per-base quality is available; no much larger clone lies one base away.

Patients with CD4+ T-LGLL were recruited at hematology units in Padova (Italy), Helsinki (Finland) and Shinshu (Japan). Depending on what sample material was available, patient samples were either unselected PBMC or bead-purified CD4+, CD4+CD8+, CD57+ or CD56+ fractions. Deep amplicon sequencing of the same DNA produced somatic STAT5B mutation profiles, and these profiles were combined with the patient TCRbeta data. All TCR-sequenced material derived from peripheral blood: patient blood samples and healthy donor buffy coats. Peripheral blood mononuclear cells were isolated by Ficoll-Hypaque gradient centrifugation. The Gentra Puregene Cell and Tissue kit was used to extract genomic DNA, and a Qubit 2.0 fluorometer was used to measure the amount of genomic DNA. There are 17 amino acids in the CDR3, from cysteine to phenylalanine inclusive. Here the CDR3 DNA is all that survives: 51 bases in frame from base 1. The V end gives up 1 base and the J end 1 base, leaving 8 bases in the junction not matched to a gene. CDR1 and CDR2, looked up from the germline V gene, are SGHTA and FQGTGA.

The paper's findings and limits, for the study overall: Patient cell sources varied, and just six or seven CD4-sorted patient samples were included in the clonality comparison against healthy controls. Greater clonality appeared to be present in CD4-sorted patient repertoires than in healthy CD4+ repertoires, and the difference was retained after the putative leukemic clones were removed. Main leukemic clonotypes were private to each patient, although roughly 26% of the main leukemic clonotypes were found at low frequency in the non-leukemic repertoires of other patients. Data were not HLA-matched; higher clonality in CD4+ versus CD8+ T-LGLL could reflect the relatively small sample size. TRBV06-family usage was enriched among the top patient clones (8/27) compared with healthy controls (2/35).

The immunoSEQ assay at survey resolution was used to sequence TCRbeta rearrangements from genomic DNA. The original methods were these. Clonotypes representing more than 5% of the repertoire were considered putative leukemic clones, and 59 such clones were identified across 25 or so patients. In the TCR sequencing data, the lowest productive clonotype frequency that could be detected was 2.59 x 10-5. Only productive TCRbeta rearrangements, meaning sequences that were complete and in-frame, were kept for the analyses. The clonality of each sample was calculated as Simpson clonality in the immunoSEQ Analyzer version 3.0. Based on frequency, clones were grouped as very rare, small, medium, large (1-20%) or hyperexpanded (>20%). Generation probabilities were estimated with OLGA 1.2.3, V-gene circos plots were generated with VDJtools, specificities were searched for in VDJdb, and CDR3 motifs were identified with GLIPH. TCRdb took this table from immuneACCESS and kept in-frame rearrangements with V and J called. Such tables lack part of the clones; where checked against another copy, unresolved V genes explain under half of the gap, and the rest is unexplained. The V and J calls and clone size come from that table; D and trimming were worked out from the DNA. The sample table contains about 2,200 clones; only one count was recorded for more than 75% of them. Jointly, the top ten make up roughly 6.1% of the sample.

Sequencing was carried out using PBMCs. The chain is assembled from TRBV7-3 and TRBJ1-1; TRBD1 lines up with 8 middle nucleotides. This receptor was obtained from a woman in her seventies with CD4+ T-cell large granular lymphocyte leukemia. The CDR3 corresponds to CASSLNRAGGSNTEAFF. The DNA sequence follows: TGTGCCAGCAGCTTAAATCGGGCAGGGGGCTCGAACACTGAAGCTTTCTTT. Supplemented by the reference TRBV7-3 and TRBJ1-1 proteins around the CDR3, the complete variable domain is GAGVSQTPSNKVTEKGKYVELRCDPISGHTALYWYRQSLGQGPEFLIYFQGTGAADDSGLPNDRFFAVRPEGSVSTLKIQRTERGDSAVYLCASSLNRAGGSNTEAFFGQGTRLTVV.